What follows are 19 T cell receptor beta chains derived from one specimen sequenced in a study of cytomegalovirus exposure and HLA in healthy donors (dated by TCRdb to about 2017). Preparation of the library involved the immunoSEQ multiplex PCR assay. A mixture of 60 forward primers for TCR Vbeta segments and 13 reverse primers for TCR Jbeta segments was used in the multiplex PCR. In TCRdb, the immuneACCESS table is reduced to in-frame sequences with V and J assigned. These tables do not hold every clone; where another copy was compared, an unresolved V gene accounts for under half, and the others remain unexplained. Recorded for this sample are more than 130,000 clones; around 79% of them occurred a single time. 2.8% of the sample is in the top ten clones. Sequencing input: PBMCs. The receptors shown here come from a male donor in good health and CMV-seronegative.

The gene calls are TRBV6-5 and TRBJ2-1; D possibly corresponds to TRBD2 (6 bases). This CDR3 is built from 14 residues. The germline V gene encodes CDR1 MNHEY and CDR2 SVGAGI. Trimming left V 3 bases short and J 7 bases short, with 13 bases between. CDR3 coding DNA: TGTGCCAGCAGTTATGGTCTAGCGCGAAATGAGCAGTTCTTC. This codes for CASSYGLARNEQFF.

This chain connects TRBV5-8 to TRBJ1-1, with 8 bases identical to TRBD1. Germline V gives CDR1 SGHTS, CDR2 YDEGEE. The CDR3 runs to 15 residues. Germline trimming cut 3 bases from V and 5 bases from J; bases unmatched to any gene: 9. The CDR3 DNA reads TGTGCCAGCAGCTACGGACAGGGTGCGTGGACTGAAGCTTTCTTT. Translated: CASSYGQGAWTEAFF.

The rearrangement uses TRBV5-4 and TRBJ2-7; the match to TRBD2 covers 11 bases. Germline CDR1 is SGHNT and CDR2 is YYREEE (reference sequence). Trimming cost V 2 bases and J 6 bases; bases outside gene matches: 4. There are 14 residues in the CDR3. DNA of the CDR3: TGTGCCAGCAGCTTTAGCGGGAGGGCCAGCGAGCAGTACTTC. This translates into CASSFSGRASEQYF.

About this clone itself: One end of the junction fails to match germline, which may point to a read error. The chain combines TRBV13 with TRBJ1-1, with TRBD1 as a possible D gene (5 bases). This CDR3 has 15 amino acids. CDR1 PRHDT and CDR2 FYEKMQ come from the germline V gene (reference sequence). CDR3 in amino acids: CPSSESPPGEQGAFF. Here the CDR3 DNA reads TGTCCCAGCAGCGAATCCCCTCCGGGGGAGCAAGGAGCTTTCTTT.

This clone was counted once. The DNA for the CDR3 is TGCGCCAGCAGCTTGGGTCTAGGAGAAGAGACCCAGTACTTC. Amino acids: CASSLGLGEETQYF. The chain links TRBV5-1 to TRBJ2-5; no clear D. Per germline, CDR1 SGHRS and CDR2 YFSETQ. The CDR3 loop spans 14 amino acids. With 0 bases removed from V and 3 bases from J, the gap between germline ends came to 9 bases.

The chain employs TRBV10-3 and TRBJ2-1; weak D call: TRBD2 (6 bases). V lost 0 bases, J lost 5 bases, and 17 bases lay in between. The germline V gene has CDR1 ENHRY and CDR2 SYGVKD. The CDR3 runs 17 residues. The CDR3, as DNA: TGTGCCATCAGTGAGTCGGTCGGGCTAGCGAAAAACAATGAGCAGTTCTTC. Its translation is CAISESVGLAKNNEQFF.

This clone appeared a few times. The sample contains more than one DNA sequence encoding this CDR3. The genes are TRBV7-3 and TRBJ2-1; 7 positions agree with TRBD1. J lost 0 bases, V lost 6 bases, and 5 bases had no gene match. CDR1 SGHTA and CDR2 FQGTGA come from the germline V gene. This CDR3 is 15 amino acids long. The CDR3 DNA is TGTGCCAGCAGTTTCGACAGGGCCTCCTACAATGAGCAGTTCTTC. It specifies CASSFDRASYNEQFF.

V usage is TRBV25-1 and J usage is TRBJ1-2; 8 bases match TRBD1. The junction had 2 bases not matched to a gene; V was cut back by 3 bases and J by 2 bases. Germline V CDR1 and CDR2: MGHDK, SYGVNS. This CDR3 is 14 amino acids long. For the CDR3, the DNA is TGTGCCAGCAGTGAGAGGACAGGGAACTATGGCTACACCTTC. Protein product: CASSERTGNYGYTF.

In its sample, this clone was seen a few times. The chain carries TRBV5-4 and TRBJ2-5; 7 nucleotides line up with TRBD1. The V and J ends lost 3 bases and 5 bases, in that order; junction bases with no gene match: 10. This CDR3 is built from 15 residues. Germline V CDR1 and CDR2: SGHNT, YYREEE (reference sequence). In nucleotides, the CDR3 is TGTGCCAGCAGCTCTGGGACAGAATTATCGGAGACCCAGTACTTC. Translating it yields CASSSGTELSETQYF.

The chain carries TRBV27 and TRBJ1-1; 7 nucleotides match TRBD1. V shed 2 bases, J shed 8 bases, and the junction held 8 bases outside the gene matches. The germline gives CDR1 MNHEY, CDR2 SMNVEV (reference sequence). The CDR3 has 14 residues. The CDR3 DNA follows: TGTGCCAGCAGTTTAAGTGGGACAGCACGAGAAGCTTTCTTT. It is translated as CASSLSGTAREAFF.

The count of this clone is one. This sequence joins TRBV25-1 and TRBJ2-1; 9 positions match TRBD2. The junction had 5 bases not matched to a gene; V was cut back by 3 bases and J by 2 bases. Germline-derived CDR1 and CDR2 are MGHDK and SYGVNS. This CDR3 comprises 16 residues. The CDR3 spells CASSDNGGRAYNEQFF. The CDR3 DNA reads TGTGCCAGCAGTGATAACGGCGGGAGGGCCTACAATGAGCAGTTCTTC.

The CDR3 DNA sequence: TGTGCCAGTAGTACCCGGGAACCCCTAAACGAGCAGTACTTC. It translates to CASSTREPLNEQYF. The chain links TRBV19 to TRBJ2-7; TRBD2 is a possible D gene (5 bases). Germline V lookup: CDR1 LNHDA, CDR2 SQIVND (reference sequence). Trimming removed 4 bases at V and 5 bases at J, with 15 bases between. This CDR3 spans 14 amino acids. The whole variable domain, filled in from reference TRBV19 and TRBJ2-7, reads DGGITQSPKYLFRKEGQNVTLSCEQNLNHDAMYWYRQDPGQGLRLIYYSQIVNDFQKGDIAEGYSVSREKKESFPLTVTSAQKNPTAFYLCASSTREPLNEQYFGPGTRLTVT.

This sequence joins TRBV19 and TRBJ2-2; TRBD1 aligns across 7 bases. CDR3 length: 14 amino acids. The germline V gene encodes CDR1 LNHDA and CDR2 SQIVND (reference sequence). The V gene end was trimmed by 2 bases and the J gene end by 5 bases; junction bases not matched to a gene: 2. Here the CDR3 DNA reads TGTGCCAGTAGTATAACAGGGGTTACCGGGGAGCTGTTTTTT. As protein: CASSITGVTGELFF.

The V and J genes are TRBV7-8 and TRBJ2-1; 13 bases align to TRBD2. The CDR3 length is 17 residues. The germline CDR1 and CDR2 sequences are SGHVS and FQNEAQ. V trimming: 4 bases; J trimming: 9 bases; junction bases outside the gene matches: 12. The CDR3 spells CASSSLPGTSGTVEQFF. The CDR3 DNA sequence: TGTGCCAGCAGCTCCCTACCGGGGACTAGCGGGACTGTTGAGCAGTTCTTC.

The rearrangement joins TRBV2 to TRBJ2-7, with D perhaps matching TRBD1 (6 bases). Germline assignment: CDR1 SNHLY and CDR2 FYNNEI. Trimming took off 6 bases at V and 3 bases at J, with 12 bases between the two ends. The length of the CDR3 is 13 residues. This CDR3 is CASRGDTYYEQYF. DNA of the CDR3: TGTGCCAGCAGGGGGGACACCTACTACGAGCAGTACTTC.

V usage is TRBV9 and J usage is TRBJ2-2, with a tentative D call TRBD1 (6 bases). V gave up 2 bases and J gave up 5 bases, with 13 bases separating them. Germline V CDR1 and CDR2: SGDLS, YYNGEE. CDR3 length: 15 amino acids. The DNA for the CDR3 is TGTGCCAGCAGCGTTTTGGGGGCGCGAACCGGGGAGCTGTTTTTT. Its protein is CASSVLGARTGELFF.

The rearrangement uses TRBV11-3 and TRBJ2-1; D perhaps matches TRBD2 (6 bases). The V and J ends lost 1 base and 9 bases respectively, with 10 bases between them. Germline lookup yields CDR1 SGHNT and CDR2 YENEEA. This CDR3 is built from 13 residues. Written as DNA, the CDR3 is TGTGCCAGCAGCTTAGTGGGAGGCCGTGAGCAGTTCTTC. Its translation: CASSLVGGREQFF.

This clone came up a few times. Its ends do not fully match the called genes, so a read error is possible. The CDR3: CARSQEGQGGTYEQYF. For the CDR3, the DNA is TGTGCCCGCAGCCAGGAAGGACAGGGGGGAACCTACGAGCAGTACTTC. V is TRBV14 and J is TRBJ2-7; 10 bases align to TRBD1. Germline V gene lookup returns CDR1 SGHDN and CDR2 FVKESK. The length of the CDR3 is 16 residues. Complete variable domain (other parts from reference TRBV14 and TRBJ2-7): EAGVTQFPSHSVIEKGQTVTLRCDPISGHDNLYWYRRVMGKEIKFLLHFVKESKQDESGMPNNRFLAERTGGTYSTLKVQPAELEDSGVYFCARSQEGQGGTYEQYFGPGTRLTVT.

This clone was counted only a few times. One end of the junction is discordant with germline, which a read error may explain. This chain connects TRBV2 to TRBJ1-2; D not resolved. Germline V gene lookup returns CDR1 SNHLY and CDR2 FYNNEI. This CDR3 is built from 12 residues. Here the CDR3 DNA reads TGTGCCAGCAGAGAAGACCTGGCTGGCTACACCTTC. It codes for CASREDLAGYTF.